The 4 T cell receptor beta chains below come from one sample, sequenced in a study of T cells in Graves' hyperthyroidism and ophthalmopathy. RNA transcripts were the template for amplifying TCR beta CDR3 regions. The HTBI primer set drove a first-round RT-PCR of the TCR CDR3. MiXCR, applied by TCRdb to the multiplex PCR reads, yields one record per CDR3 protein. The table includes 370,000 or so distinct CDR3 sequences, roughly 12% detected once. Material for sequencing was blood. The receptor source for this set is a man aged 30-40 years with Graves' hyperthyroidism that later progressed to Graves' ophthalmopathy.

Only a few counts were recorded for this clonotype. The rearrangement joins TRBV24-1 to TRBJ2-6; D not resolved. V was shortened by 2 bases and J by 3 bases, with 10 bases between the two germline ends. This CDR3 spans 16 amino acids. Germline V lookup: CDR1 KGHDR, CDR2 SFDVKD. The CDR3 DNA sequence: TGTGCCACCAGTGATTCCAGGTACAGTGGGGCCAACGTCCTGACTTTC. It translates to CATSDSRYSGANVLTF.

In its sample, this clonotype was seen a few times. In DNA form, the CDR3 reads TGTGCCAGTAGTCGGACAGGCCCGAACACTGAAGCTTTCTTT. It is translated as CASSRTGPNTEAFF. V gene TRBV19 combines with J gene TRBJ1-1; TRBD1 aligns across 7 bases. V shed 5 bases, J shed 1 base, and the junction held 4 bases outside the gene matches. The V gene's germline CDR1 is LNHDA and CDR2 SQIVND (reference sequence). This CDR3 is built from 14 residues.

This clonotype was counted ten times or more. This sequence joins TRBV30 and TRBJ2-2; the D call may be TRBD1 or TRBD2 (5 bases each). The germline V gene has CDR1 GTSNPN and CDR2 SVGIG (reference sequence). Trimming took 5 bases from V and 2 from J, leaving 12 bases between them. This CDR3 spans 14 amino acids. The CDR3 DNA is TGTGCCTGGCCGGGACCTGTAAACACCGGGGAGCTGTTTTTT. It encodes CAWPGPVNTGELFF.

This clonotype was seen more than once but under ten times. The chain links TRBV6-4 to TRBJ1-4; D unclear. The ends were cut back, 5 bases at V and 8 bases at J, with 15 bases in the middle. Germline loops: CDR1 MRHNA, CDR2 SNTAGT. The CDR3 loop spans 14 amino acids. This CDR3 is CASSPQGGGEKLFF. CDR3 DNA: TGTGCCAGCAGTCCTCAAGGTGGAGGCGAAAAACTGTTTTTT.